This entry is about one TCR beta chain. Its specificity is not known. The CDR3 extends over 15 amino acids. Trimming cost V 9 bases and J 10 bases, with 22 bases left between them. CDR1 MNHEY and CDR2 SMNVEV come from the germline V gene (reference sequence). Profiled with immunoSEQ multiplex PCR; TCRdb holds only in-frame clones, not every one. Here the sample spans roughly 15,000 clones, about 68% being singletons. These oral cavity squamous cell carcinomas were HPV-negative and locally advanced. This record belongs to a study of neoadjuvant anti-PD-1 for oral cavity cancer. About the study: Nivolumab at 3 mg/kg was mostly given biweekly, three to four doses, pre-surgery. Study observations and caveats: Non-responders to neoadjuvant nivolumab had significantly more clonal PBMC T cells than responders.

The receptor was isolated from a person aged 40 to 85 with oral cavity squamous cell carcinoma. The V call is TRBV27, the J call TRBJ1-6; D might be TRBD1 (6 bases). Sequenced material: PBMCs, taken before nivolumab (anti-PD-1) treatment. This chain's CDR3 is CASSNLGAAGSPLHF. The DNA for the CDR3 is TGTGCCAGTTCTAATTTGGGGGCGGCAGGATCACCCCTCCACTTT.